The rows below give T cell receptor beta chains drawn from one sample of a study of read filtering for tumor transcriptome and immune sequencing. TCRdb called the reads again in MiXCR, with one record for every CDR3 protein. The data hold some 80,000 distinct CDR3 sequences, with 9% to 15% observed a single time. The sequencing input was a population of CD138-negative cells sorted from bone marrow. All receptors come from a donor at least 40 years old with multiple myeloma. Each CDR3 is given with its conserved first and last residue. The D gene is left open where the match is weak. Not all rows give a size; the values are once, few, many and, for expanded clones, a class.

CDR3	DNA	D	J	V	size
CSAREEGVGWTQYF	TGCAGTGCTAGAGAGGAGGGGGTAGGGTGGACCCAGTACTTC	NA	TRBJ2-5	TRBV20-1	many
CASSLGSAEPQHF	TGCGCCAGCAGCTTGGGGTCCGCGGAGCCCCAGCATTTT	NA	TRBJ1-5	TRBV5-1	NA
CASSAGTGSYNEQFF	TGTGCCAGCAGCGCCGGGACAGGTTCCTACAATGAGCAGTTCTTC	TRBD1	TRBJ2-1	TRBV5-5	many
CASSYLSGGSIADMQYF	TGTGCCAGCAGTTACCTTTCAGGGGGGAGTATTGCAGATATGCAGTATTTT	NA	TRBJ2-3	TRBV6-6	NA
CSVERAGGRGDTQYF	TGCAGCGTTGAACGGGCGGGAGGGAGGGGAGATACGCAGTATTTT	TRBD2	TRBJ2-3	TRBV29-1	many
CASSPGQRVYEQFF	TGCGCCAGCAGCCCCGGACAGAGAGTCTATGAGCAGTTCTTC	NA	TRBJ2-1	TRBV4-1	few
CASSEGTGGAETQYF	TGTGCCAGCAGTGAAGGGACAGGGGGCGCGGAGACCCAGTACTTC	TRBD1	TRBJ2-5	TRBV6-1	many
CASSRRDPNTEAFF	TGCGCCAGCAGCCGCCGGGACCCGAACACTGAAGCTTTCTTT	NA	TRBJ1-1	TRBV5-1	many
CSVGAGADTGELFF	TGCAGCGTTGGAGCAGGGGCCGACACCGGGGAGCTGTTTTTT	NA	TRBJ2-2	TRBV29-1	many
CASSLGPSSSYEQYF	TGTGCCAGCAGCTTAGGGCCATCGAGCTCCTACGAGCAGTACTTC	NA	TRBJ2-7	TRBV7-9	few
CSARDRGNIQYF	TGCAGTGCTAGAGACAGGGGAAACATTCAGTACTTC	NA	TRBJ2-4	TRBV20-1	many
CASSPGTANTGELFF	TGTGCCAGCAGTCCCGGGACAGCAAACACCGGGGAGCTGTTTTTT	TRBD1	TRBJ2-2	TRBV6-5	many
CASSTNQETQYF	TGCGCCAGCAGCACCAACCAAGAGACCCAGTACTTC	NA	TRBJ2-5	TRBV5-1	many
CASSPVGTSGYQETQYF	TGTGCCAGCAGCCCAGTCGGGACTAGCGGTTACCAAGAGACCCAGTACTTC	TRBD2	TRBJ2-5	TRBV13	many
CASSYGTGSVNEQYF	TGTGCCAGCAGTTACGGGACAGGGTCGGTTAACGAGCAGTACTTC	TRBD1	TRBJ2-7	TRBV6-5	many
CAPPRGRGGPYNEQFF	TGTGCCCCTCCTCGGGGGAGAGGGGGCCCGTACAATGAGCAGTTCTTC	NA	TRBJ2-1	TRBV19	many
CASSAGQGYYEQYF	TGTGCCAGCAGCGCCGGACAGGGTTACTACGAGCAGTACTTC	TRBD1	TRBJ2-7	TRBV5-4	many
CASTRLAGGHSNEQFF	TGTGCCAGCACCCGACTAGCGGGAGGGCATTCGAATGAGCAGTTCTTC	TRBD2	TRBJ2-1	TRBV2	medium-sized
CSASDANGATDTQYF	TGCAGTGCTAGTGATGCAAACGGAGCCACAGATACGCAGTATTTT	NA	TRBJ2-3	TRBV20-1	many
CATSDSGHRPGELFF	TGTGCCACCAGTGATTCGGGACACCGTCCCGGGGAGCTGTTTTTT	NA	TRBJ2-2	TRBV24-1	many
CASSLGLAGGASYNEQFF	TGTGCCAGCAGCCTAGGACTAGCGGGAGGGGCATCCTACAATGAGCAGTTCTTC	TRBD2	TRBJ2-1	TRBV7-9	many
CASSLAPWVGGKLFF	TGTGCCAGCAGCTTAGCGCCGTGGGTCGGGGGAAAACTGTTTTTT	NA	TRBJ1-4	TRBV7-2	many
CSASGLSGTSTEAFF	TGCAGTGCTAGCGGGCTTTCCGGGACTAGCACTGAAGCTTTCTTT	NA	TRBJ1-1	TRBV20-1	NA
CASSRRAAYEQYF	TGTGCCAGCAGCCGCCGGGCCGCCTACGAGCAGTACTTC	NA	TRBJ2-7	TRBV11-2	NA
CASSPPPGNTEAFF	TGTGCCAGCAGCCCGCCCCCGGGAAACACTGAAGCTTTCTTT	NA	TRBJ1-1	TRBV2	many
CASSLALAGVTDTQYF	TGCGCCAGCAGTCTAGCACTAGCGGGAGTTACGGATACGCAGTATTTT	TRBD2	TRBJ2-3	TRBV5-1	many
CASSLGPGDTQYF	TGTGCCAGCAGCTTAGGGCCGGGAGATACGCAGTATTTT	NA	TRBJ2-3	TRBV7-2	many
CASKSGRAGETQYF	TGTGCCAGCAAAAGCGGGAGGGCCGGAGAGACCCAGTACTTC	TRBD2	TRBJ2-5	TRBV6-5	many
CASSERRTGELFF	TGTGCCAGCAGTGAAAGGCGGACCGGGGAGCTGTTTTTT	NA	TRBJ2-2	TRBV2	many
CSPRLAGVGADTQYF	TGCAGCCCGCGGCTAGCGGGAGTGGGGGCAGATACGCAGTATTTT	TRBD2	TRBJ2-3	TRBV29-1	many
CSAPRDGLTDTQYF	TGCAGTGCTCCGCGTGACGGACTCACAGATACGCAGTATTTT	NA	TRBJ2-3	TRBV20-1	many
CASSRGQGEGAKETQYF	TGTGCCAGCAGCCGCGGACAGGGCGAAGGGGCCAAAGAGACCCAGTACTTC	TRBD1	TRBJ2-5	TRBV6-6	many
CASNSLRSGTFSYNEQFF	TGTGCCAGCAACTCCCTTCGGTCCGGGACTTTTAGCTACAATGAGCAGTTCTTC	NA	TRBJ2-1	TRBV11-2	many
CASSALRDRVSAGGNNEQFF	TGTGCCAGCAGTGCACTCCGGGACAGGGTTTCCGCGGGAGGAAACAATGAGCAGTTCTTC	NA	TRBJ2-1	TRBV25-1	many
CSVLVGGPGANVLTF	TGCAGTGTTTTGGTAGGAGGGCCTGGGGCCAACGTCCTGACTTTC	NA	TRBJ2-6	TRBV20-1	many
CASSLGTISETQYF	TGCGCCAGCAGCTTGGGGACTATTTCCGAGACCCAGTACTTC	NA	TRBJ2-5	TRBV5-1	many
CATSDSGPSGTYNEQFF	TGTGCCACCAGTGATTCGGGACCAAGCGGGACCTACAATGAGCAGTTCTTC	TRBD2	TRBJ2-1	TRBV24-1	many
CSPGTGNEQLF	TGCAGTCCGGGGACAGGGAATGAGCAGCTCTTC	TRBD1	TRBJ2-1	TRBV20-1	NA
CASSLVGGQDIQCF	TGCGCCAGCAGCTTGGTTGGCGGCCAGGACATTCAGTGCTTC	NA	TRBJ2-4	TRBV5-1	NA
CASSHRDRLREQYF	TGCGCCAGCAGCCACCGGGACCGCCTAAGGGAGCAGTACTTC	NA	TRBJ2-7	TRBV5-1	NA
CASPPLGGNQPQHF	TGTGCCAGCCCCCCTTTGGGGGGGAATCAGCCCCAGCATTTT	NA	TRBJ1-5	TRBV5-8	many
CASSRNPRGNEQFF	TGTGCCAGCAGCCGCAACCCTAGAGGGAATGAGCAGTTCTTC	NA	TRBJ2-1	TRBV6-4	many
CSAGQGSYNEQFF	TGCAGTGCTGGACAGGGGTCCTACAATGAGCAGTTCTTC	TRBD1	TRBJ2-1	TRBV20-1	many
CASSEWDRPLAYEQYF	TGTGCCAGCAGTGAATGGGACAGGCCGTTAGCCTACGAGCAGTACTTC	TRBD1	TRBJ2-7	TRBV6-1	few
CASRRAGGPSPKNNEQFF	TGCGCCAGCAGAAGAGCGGGAGGGCCCAGTCCTAAGAACAATGAGCAGTTCTTC	TRBD2	TRBJ2-1	TRBV5-1	many
CATQGYSNYEQYF	TGTGCCACCCAGGGGTATTCCAACTACGAGCAGTACTTC	NA	TRBJ2-7	TRBV2	many
CASRRSRLTDTQYF	TGTGCCAGCAGGCGGTCAAGGTTGACAGATACGCAGTATTTT	NA	TRBJ2-3	TRBV6-5	once
CASSVGSGGYNEQFF	TGTGCCAGCAGCGTAGGTAGCGGGGGGTACAATGAGCAGTTCTTC	TRBD2	TRBJ2-1	TRBV9	many
CATSRGAGAGPLNEQFF	TGTGCCACCAGCAGGGGGGCGGGAGCGGGCCCTCTCAATGAGCAGTTCTTC	NA	TRBJ2-1	TRBV15	NA
CASSTGKFGEQYF	TGTGCCAGCAGCACAGGGAAATTTGGAGAGCAGTACTTC	NA	TRBJ2-7	TRBV3-1	many
CASSPQSANTGELFF	TGTGCCAGCAGTCCCCAGAGTGCGAACACCGGGGAGCTGTTTTTT	NA	TRBJ2-2	TRBV28	many
CASSSPGQVYNEQFF	TGTGCCAGCAGTTCACCGGGACAGGTTTACAATGAGCAGTTCTTC	TRBD1	TRBJ2-1	TRBV11-2	NA
CSVDRGNTDTQYF	TGCAGCGTTGATCGAGGAAACACAGATACGCAGTATTTT	NA	TRBJ2-3	TRBV29-1	many
CAWRGKEAGGDEQFF	TGTGCCTGGAGGGGGAAAGAAGCGGGAGGGGATGAGCAGTTCTTC	TRBD2	TRBJ2-1	TRBV30	many
CASSQLSGRGTDTQYF	TGTGCCAGCAGCCAACTTAGCGGGAGGGGCACAGATACGCAGTATTTT	TRBD2	TRBJ2-3	TRBV4-2	many
CASSYEPWSTEAFF	TGTGCCAGCAGTTACGAGCCATGGAGCACTGAAGCTTTCTTT	NA	TRBJ1-1	TRBV6-5	many
CASSETANTGELFF	TGCGCCAGCAGCGAAACAGCGAACACCGGGGAGCTGTTTTTT	NA	TRBJ2-2	TRBV5-1	few
CASSSILGNQPQHF	TGTGCCAGCAGTTCGATCTTGGGCAATCAGCCCCAGCATTTT	NA	TRBJ1-5	TRBV27	few
CASSPGQGYAGANVLTF	TGTGCCAGCAGTCCGGGACAGGGATACGCTGGGGCCAACGTCCTGACTTTC	TRBD1	TRBJ2-6	TRBV12-3/TRBV12-4	many